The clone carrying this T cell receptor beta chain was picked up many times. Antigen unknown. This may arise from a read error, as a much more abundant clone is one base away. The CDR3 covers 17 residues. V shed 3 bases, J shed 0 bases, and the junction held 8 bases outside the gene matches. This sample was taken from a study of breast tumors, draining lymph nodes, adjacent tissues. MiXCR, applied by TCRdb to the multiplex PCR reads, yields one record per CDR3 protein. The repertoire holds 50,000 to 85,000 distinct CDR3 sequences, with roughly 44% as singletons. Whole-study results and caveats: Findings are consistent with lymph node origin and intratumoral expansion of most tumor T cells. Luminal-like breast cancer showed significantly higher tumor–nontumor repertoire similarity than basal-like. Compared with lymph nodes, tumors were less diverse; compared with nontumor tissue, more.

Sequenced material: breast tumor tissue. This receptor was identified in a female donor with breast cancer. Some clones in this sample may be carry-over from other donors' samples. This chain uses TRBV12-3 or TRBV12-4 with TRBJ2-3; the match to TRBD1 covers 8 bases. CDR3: CASSFAGRGPSTDTQYF. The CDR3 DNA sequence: TGTGCCAGCAGTTTCGCGGGCAGGGGGCCAAGCACAGATACGCAGTATTTT.